This entry is about one TCR beta chain. Its antigen is not yet known. There are no base qualities to consult, and no much larger clone falls within one base. For CDR1 and CDR2, the germline V gene lists SGHTA and FQGNSA. The germline ends are 18 bases apart after V is trimmed by 8 bases and J by 0 bases. The CDR3 spans 16 residues, from the cysteine through the phenylalanine. The only DNA kept is the CDR3, 48 bases in frame from the first base. The library was prepared using the immunoSEQ multiplex PCR assay. The multiplex PCR relied on a mix of 60 forward primers for TCR Vbeta segments and 13 reverse primers for TCR Jbeta segments. A multiplex PCR assay on genomic DNA amplified the CDR3 region of rearranged TCR beta genes. The amplified TCR beta libraries were sequenced on the Illumina HiSeq System as 87-base-pair reads. Per the authors' processing: In a later analysis, 77 million or so unique TCR beta chains were counted across the 690 or so repertoires, and some 10 million of these chains were shared by at least two donors. Raw reads were error-corrected and collapsed into unique sequences with a nearest-neighbor algorithm that merged closely related sequences to remove PCR and sequencing errors. Alignment of CDR3 sequences to IMGT reference sequences was used to assign V, D and J gene segments. For a sequence to be retained, a match of at least six nucleotides was required to both a V gene segment and a J gene segment. A rearrangement counted as productive if the CDR3 had no stop codons and remained in frame with V and J, and every other rearrangement counted as non-productive. CDR3 was defined according to IMGT convention as the region running from the second conserved V-encoded cysteine to the conserved J-encoded phenylalanine. The earlier analysis of a few hundred of the donors excluded any sequence lacking an unambiguous match to a single V gene segment. An earlier analysis of 500 to 600 of the donors classified V segments as functional when productive rearrangements were above 56.7% and as segregating when the standard deviation between donors was above 5%. To diagnose cytomegalovirus status from the catalog of TCR beta chain sequences, a statistical classification framework was built. In a later analysis, V and J genes were assigned by comparing TCR nucleotide sequences against IMGT/GENE-DB human TR gene sequences. A later analysis assigned CDR3 sequences and most-parsimonious VDJ recombination scenarios with the TCRdist pipeline. A later analysis defined each TCR beta chain by its CDR3 amino acid sequence plus V-gene family, and excluded reads lacking a unique V-gene family. A later analysis removed roughly 590 highly shared, low-generation-probability nucleotide sequences to deal with suspected cross-contamination and a sequencing artifact. A later analysis calculated a clonal expansion index for each public chain from normalized within-repertoire ranks of inferred template counts. A later analysis computed generation probabilities with a VDJ recombination model fitted to out-of-frame rearrangements, and checked the results against IGoR. In a later analysis, hypergeometric tests were used to score TCR-TCR, TCR-HLA and TCR-CMV co-occurrence, with a repertoire-size bias correction applied to TCR pairs. To estimate false discovery rates, a later analysis permuted the HLA or CMV assignments 20 times. A later analysis grouped co-occurring TCRs with DBSCAN, adding TCRdist sequence similarity when clustering within HLA-allele-positive subsets. Repertoires with fewer than 30,000 or more than 120,000 public chains, plus five repertoires with anomalous nucleotide sharing, were excluded from co-occurrence clustering. TCRdb mirrors the immuneACCESS table, restricted to in-frame sequences. Some clones are absent from its copies; in checked studies, under half trace to an unresolved V gene, and the reason for the others is unknown. The V and J calls and clone size come from that table; D and trimming were worked out from the DNA. Counted in this sample were 150,000 to 190,000 clones; around 75% of them appeared once. The ten largest clones capture over 1.1% of the sample.

The sample originates from a study of cytomegalovirus exposure and HLA in healthy donors (dated by TCRdb to about 2017). Study-level background: According to an earlier analysis of around 600 of the donors, about 180 million T cells yielded over 90 million unique TCR beta sequences and 250 to 350 Gb of sequence data. Using immunosequencing, the study profiled T cell repertoires from around 670 subjects and related those repertoires to cytomegalovirus serostatus. All discovery cohort repertoires had been generated on a single sequencing platform. Four or five DR-DQ haplotypes were handled as single units for association and clustering because linkage in the cohort was strong. Genome-wide SNP genotypes for about 65% of the 666 donors were used in a later genetic analysis, which treated that subset as a discovery cohort. Of the 300 to 450 genotyped donors, more than 75% were placed in the genetic ancestry cluster associated with self-reported Caucasian donors. To predict cytomegalovirus infection status, the study brought together high-throughput TCR immunosequencing, statistical association of individual TCRs with disease status, and machine learning. The study was designed to test whether signatures of past pathogen exposure could be identified by cataloging public T cell receptors. Rather than drawing on any new phenotypic data, the later analysis identified candidate immune exposures from TCR beta sequences and the way those sequences occurred across donors. An earlier analysis of 587 of the donors used high-throughput TCR beta sequencing to judge whether each TCR beta V gene segment behaved as functional or pseudogenic. A separate validation cohort of about 110 different subjects was used in addition to the approximately 700-subject first cohort. Typing coverage differed by locus: A, B, C, DRB1 and DQB1 were typed in roughly 629-640 donors, DQA1 in around 500, DPA1 in 600 to 610, and DPB1 in around 440. Donor age, sex, ethnicity and CMV serostatus were compiled alongside the repertoire data. To study patterns of TCR occurrence, a later analysis re-analyzed previously published TCR beta repertoires from 666 donors and added high-resolution HLA genotyping. Among around 400 genotyped donors of the cohort, an average of about 220,000 unique TCR beta nucleotide sequences was sequenced per donor, of which about 18% were non-productive. Class I and class II HLA loci were covered by the typing at four-digit resolution. About 310 gigabases of sequencing data and approximately 85 million unique TCR sequences were included in an early release covering roughly 600 HLA-typed donors. The research as a whole found: The classifier was reported to diagnose cytomegalovirus status with high specificity and sensitivity in both the original cohort and the validation cohort. Compared with the approximately 710-donor mean, donors in an Asian-associated ancestry cluster had fewer N-insertions in productive TCRs, according to a later genetic analysis. Broadly in line with IMGT annotations, most TCR beta V segments showed up in productive rearrangements about 87% or about 30% of the time in an earlier analysis of approximately 640 of the donors. According to the authors, the approach could potentially be generalized to other disease states and immunological phenotypes. This cohort had only TCR beta chains sequenced, and the lack of alpha or paired-chain data limited which features could be detected. In a later analysis, some 18,000 TCR beta sequences were associated with specific HLA alleles at a false discovery rate of 0.05. The presence/absence analyses assumed that sequencing depth was roughly uniform across donors, and that assumption may not be true. Because counts were too low, roughly 18 rarely observed V segments, including chromosome 9 orphons, were left out of the earlier analysis of a few hundred of the donors. Some IMGT-functional V segments, including TRBV6-2 and TRBV6-3, could not be distinguished by the 87-base-pair reads and were therefore excluded. An association between a missense DCLRE1C variant and V-gene and J-gene trimming of TCR beta chains was found in a later genetic analysis and replicated in an independent cohort. In a later analysis, TCR association rates were found to vary across HLA loci, with the most associated TCRs seen for DRB1 alleles and the fewest for HLA-C alleles. Most TCR sequences were observed very rarely across donors, whereas some public TCRs were present in many individuals. Linkage disequilibrium might explain the correlated functional status among segregating V segments, but an unknown experimental factor could not be ruled out. A cluster of highly shared sequence variants was judged likely to be a technical artifact of the sequencing pipeline. In a later analysis, HLA-associated TCR beta chains were found to be more clonally expanded and to have lower generation probabilities than equally common non-associated chains. Most CMV-associated TCR beta chains appeared to be HLA-restricted in a later analysis, and the HLA associations seemed to be driven largely by CMV exposure. Several of the top co-occurrence clusters appeared to be linked to parvovirus B19, influenza, CMV and Epstein-Barr virus, according to a later analysis. The study listed 164 TCR beta chains as associated with cytomegalovirus. Strong co-occurrence of HLA alleles, especially DR and DQ, made assigning TCR associations to individual alleles difficult. A few of the identified cytomegalovirus-associated TCR beta chains were confirmed in vitro to be specific for cytomegalovirus antigens. For the cohort, immune exposure information was limited to CMV serostatus. A further reported finding was that TCR beta sequences accurately predicted the HLA-A and HLA-B alleles for most subjects in the first cohort. Because some donors lacked HLA typing at each locus, the association tests relied only on the typed subset.

The cohort comprised 550 to 700 healthy bone marrow donors. Cohort members were all nominally healthy when sampled, although unrecorded immune exposures were likely present. The donor tested CMV seronegative, placing the donor among the roughly 350 seronegative members of the cohort. Each donor provided a peripheral blood sample, and peripheral blood mononuclear cells were used for TCR beta sequencing. The Qiagen DNeasy Blood Extraction Kit was used to extract genomic DNA from the blood cell samples. The sequence derives from a young man in good health and CMV-seronegative. The sequencing input was PBMCs. The chain uses TRBV7-2 and TRBJ2-3; a weak D assignment points to TRBD2 (7 bases agree). Read as DNA, the sequence is TGTGCCAGCTGGCCCGAGAGGGGGGGGAGCACAGATACGCAGTATTTT. The translation is CASWPERGGSTDTQYF. The full variable domain, with segments outside the CDR3 supplied by the reference TRBV7-2 and TRBJ2-3 proteins, appears as GAGVSQSPSNKVTEKGKDVELRCDPISGHTALYWYRQSLGQGLEFLIYFQGNSAPDKSGLPSDRFSAERTGGSVSTLTIQRTQQEDSAVYLCASWPERGGSTDTQYFGPGTRLTVL.